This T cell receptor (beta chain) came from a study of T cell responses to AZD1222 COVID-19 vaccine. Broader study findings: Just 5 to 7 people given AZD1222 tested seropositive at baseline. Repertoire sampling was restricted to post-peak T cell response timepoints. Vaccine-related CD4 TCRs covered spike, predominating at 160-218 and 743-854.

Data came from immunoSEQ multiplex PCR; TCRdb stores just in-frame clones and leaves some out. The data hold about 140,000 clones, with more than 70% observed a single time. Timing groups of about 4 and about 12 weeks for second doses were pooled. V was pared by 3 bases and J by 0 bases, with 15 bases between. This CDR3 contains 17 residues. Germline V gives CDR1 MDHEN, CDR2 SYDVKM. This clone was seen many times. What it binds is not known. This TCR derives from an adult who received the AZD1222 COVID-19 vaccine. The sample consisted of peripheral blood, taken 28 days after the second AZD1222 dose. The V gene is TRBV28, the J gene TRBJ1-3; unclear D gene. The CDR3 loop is CASSFQMTEASGNTIYF. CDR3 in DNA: TGTGCCAGCAGTTTCCAAATGACGGAAGCCTCTGGAAACACCATATATTTT.